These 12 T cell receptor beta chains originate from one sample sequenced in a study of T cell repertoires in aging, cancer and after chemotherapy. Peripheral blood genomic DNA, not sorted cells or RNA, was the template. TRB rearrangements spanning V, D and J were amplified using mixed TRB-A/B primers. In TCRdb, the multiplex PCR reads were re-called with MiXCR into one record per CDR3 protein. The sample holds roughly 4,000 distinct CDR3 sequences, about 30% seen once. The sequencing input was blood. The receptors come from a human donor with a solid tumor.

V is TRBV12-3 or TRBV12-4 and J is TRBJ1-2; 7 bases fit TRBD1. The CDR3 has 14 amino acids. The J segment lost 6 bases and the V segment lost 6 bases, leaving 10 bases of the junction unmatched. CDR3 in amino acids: CASSSQGRYNGYTF. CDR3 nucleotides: TGTGCCAGCAGCTCACAGGGGAGGTATAATGGCTACACCTTC.

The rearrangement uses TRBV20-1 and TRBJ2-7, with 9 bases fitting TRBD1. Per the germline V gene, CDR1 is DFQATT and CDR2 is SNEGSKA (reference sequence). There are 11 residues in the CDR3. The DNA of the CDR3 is TGCAGTGCTGACCCCGGGACAGGGACCTTAGTC. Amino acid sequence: CSADPGTGTLV.

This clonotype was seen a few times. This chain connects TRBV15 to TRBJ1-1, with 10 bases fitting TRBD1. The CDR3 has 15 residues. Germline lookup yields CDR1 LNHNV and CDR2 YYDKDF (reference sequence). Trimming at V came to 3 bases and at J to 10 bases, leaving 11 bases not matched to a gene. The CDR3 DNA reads TGTGCCACCAGCAGTGCCGGGACAGGGGTGCATCCAGCTTTCTTT. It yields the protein CATSSAGTGVHPAFF.

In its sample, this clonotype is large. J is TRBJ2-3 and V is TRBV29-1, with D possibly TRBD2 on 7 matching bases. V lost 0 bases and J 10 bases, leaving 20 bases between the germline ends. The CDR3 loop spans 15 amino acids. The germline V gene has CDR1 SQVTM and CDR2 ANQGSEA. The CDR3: CSVEDRGAGERAQYF. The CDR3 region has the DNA TGCAGCGTTGAAGACCGGGGGGCAGGGGAACGGGCGCAGTATTTT.

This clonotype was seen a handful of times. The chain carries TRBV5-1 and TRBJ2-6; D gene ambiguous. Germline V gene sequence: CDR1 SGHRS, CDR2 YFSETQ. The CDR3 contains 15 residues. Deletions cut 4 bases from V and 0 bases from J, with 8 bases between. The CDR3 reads CASSLTISGANVLTF. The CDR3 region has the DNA TGCGCCAGCAGCCTCACGATCTCTGGGGCCAACGTCCTGACTTTC.

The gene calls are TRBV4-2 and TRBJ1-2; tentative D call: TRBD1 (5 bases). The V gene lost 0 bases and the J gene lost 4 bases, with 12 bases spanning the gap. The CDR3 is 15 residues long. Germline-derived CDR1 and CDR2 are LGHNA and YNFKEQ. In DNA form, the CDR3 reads TGTGCCAGCAGCCAAGATGACGGGGGATCCTATGGCTACACCTTC. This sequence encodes CASSQDDGGSYGYTF.

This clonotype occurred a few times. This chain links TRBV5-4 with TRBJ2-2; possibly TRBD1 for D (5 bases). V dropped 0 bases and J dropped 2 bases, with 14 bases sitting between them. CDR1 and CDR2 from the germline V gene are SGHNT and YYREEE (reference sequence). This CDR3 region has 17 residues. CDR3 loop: CASSLGALGANTGELFF. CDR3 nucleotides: TGTGCCAGCAGCTTGGGAGCCCTAGGGGCCAACACCGGGGAGCTGTTTTTT.

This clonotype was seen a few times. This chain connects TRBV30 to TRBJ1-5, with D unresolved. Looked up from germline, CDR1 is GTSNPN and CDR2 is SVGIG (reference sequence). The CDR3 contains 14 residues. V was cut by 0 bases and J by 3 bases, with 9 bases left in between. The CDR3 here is CAWSVGGNNQPQHF. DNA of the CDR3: TGTGCCTGGAGTGTTGGCGGAAACAATCAGCCCCAGCATTTT.

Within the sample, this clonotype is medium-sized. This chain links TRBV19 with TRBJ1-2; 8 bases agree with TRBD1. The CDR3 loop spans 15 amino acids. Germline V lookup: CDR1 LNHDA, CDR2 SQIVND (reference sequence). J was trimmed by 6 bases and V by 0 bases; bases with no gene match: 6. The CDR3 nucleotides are TGTGCCAGTAGTATAGATCGAGGACAGGGCGATGGCTACACCTTC. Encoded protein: CASSIDRGQGDGYTF.

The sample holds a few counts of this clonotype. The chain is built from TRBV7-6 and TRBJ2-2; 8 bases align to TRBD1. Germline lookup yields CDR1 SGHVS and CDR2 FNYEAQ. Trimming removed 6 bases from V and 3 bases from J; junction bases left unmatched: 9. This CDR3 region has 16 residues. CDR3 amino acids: CASREYRGTHTGELFF. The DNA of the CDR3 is TGTGCCAGCAGAGAGTACAGGGGGACACACACCGGGGAGCTGTTTTTT.

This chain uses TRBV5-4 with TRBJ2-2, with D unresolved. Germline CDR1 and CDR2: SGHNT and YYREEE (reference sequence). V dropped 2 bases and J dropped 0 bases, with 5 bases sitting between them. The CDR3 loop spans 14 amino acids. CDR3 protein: CASSLLPNTGELFF. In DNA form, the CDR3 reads TGTGCCAGCAGCTTACTCCCGAACACCGGGGAGCTGTTTTTT.

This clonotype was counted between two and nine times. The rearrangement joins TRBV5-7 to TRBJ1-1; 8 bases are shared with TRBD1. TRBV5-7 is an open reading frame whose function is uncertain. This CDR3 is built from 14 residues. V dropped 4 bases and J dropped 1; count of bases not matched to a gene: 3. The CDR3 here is CASSPGTGNTEAFF. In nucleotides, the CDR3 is TGTGCCAGCAGCCCCGGGACAGGGAACACTGAAGCTTTCTTT.